This T cell receptor (beta chain) was recovered during a study of identical twins. The CDR3 has 11 amino acids. Germline-derived CDR1 and CDR2 are MRHNA and SNTAGT. V was clipped by 10 bases and J by 5 bases, with 12 bases between them. One entry per CDR3 protein results from TCRdb running MiXCR on the 5' RACE reads. The data contain 450,000 or so distinct CDR3 sequences, over 12% of them singletons. General study findings and limits: Diverse VJ usage suggested most zero-insertion clonotypes were not invariant T cells.

On this clonotype itself: Its antigen remains unidentified.

These same records also appear under a second study, on yellow fever vaccine responses in identical twins.

The sequenced material came from CD4+ T cells sorted from blood. This TCR was recovered from a woman aged 18-29 years in good health. V gene TRBV6-4 combines with J gene TRBJ2-7; D might be TRBD1 or TRBD2, each matching 5 bases. The CDR3 bases are TGTGCCACCGATCGGGGCCACGAGCAGTACTTC. Residues: CATDRGHEQYF.